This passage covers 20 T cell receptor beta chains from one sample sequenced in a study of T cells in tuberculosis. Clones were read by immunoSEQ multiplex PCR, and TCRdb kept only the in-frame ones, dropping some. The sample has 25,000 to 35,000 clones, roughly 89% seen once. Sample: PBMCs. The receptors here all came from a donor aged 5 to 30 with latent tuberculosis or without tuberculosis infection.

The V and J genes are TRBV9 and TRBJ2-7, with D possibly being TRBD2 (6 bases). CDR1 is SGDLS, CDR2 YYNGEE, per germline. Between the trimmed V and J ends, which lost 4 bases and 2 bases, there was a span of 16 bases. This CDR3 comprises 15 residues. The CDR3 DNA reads TGTGCCAGCAGCCCGCGGGTAGCGGAAACCTACGAGCAGTACTTC. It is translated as CASSPRVAETYEQYF.

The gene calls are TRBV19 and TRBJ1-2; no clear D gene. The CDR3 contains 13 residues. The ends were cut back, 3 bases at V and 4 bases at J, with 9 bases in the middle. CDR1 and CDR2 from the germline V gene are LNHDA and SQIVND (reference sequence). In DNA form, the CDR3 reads TGTGCCAGTAGTATTCCGTCGGGCTATGGCTACACCTTC. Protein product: CASSIPSGYGYTF.

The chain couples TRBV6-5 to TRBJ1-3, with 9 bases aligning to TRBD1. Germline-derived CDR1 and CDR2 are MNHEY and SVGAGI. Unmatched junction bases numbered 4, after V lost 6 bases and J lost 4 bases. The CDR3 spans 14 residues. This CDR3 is CASRPQGAGNTIYF. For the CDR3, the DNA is TGTGCCAGCAGGCCACAGGGGGCAGGAAACACCATATATTTT.

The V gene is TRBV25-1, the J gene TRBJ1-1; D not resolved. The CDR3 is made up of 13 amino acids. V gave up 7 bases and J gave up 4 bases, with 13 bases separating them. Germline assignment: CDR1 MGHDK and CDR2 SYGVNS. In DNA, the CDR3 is TGTGCCAGCACCGTGGAGGTTGGCACTGAAGCTTTCTTT. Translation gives CASTVEVGTEAFF.

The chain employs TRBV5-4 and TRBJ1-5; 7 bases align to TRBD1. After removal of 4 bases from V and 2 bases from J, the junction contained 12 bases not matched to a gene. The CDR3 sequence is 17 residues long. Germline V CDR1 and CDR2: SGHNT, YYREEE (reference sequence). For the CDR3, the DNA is TGTGCCAGCAGCCCACCCAACAGGGGTGGTGGCAATCAGCCCCAGCATTTT. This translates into CASSPPNRGGGNQPQHF.

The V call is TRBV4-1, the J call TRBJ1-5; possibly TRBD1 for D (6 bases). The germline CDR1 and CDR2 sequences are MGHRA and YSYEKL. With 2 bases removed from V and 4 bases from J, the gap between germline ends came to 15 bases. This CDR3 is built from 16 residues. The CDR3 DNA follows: TGCGCCAGCAGCCAATCCCCGGGGGGGCTTAATCAGCCCCAGCATTTT. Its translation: CASSQSPGGLNQPQHF.

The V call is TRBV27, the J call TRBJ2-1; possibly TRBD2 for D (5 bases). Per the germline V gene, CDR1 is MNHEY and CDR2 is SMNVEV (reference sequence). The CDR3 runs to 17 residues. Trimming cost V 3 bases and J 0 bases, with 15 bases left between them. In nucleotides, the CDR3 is TGTGCCAGCAGTTTTTTATATCGGGGTCGCTCCTACAATGAGCAGTTCTTC. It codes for CASSFLYRGRSYNEQFF.

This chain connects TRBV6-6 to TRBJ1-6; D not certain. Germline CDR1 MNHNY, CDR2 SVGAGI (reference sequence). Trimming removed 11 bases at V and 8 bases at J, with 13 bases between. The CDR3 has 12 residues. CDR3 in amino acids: CAGGPFHSPLHF. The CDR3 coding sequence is TGTGCCGGTGGCCCCTTCCATTCACCCCTCCACTTT.

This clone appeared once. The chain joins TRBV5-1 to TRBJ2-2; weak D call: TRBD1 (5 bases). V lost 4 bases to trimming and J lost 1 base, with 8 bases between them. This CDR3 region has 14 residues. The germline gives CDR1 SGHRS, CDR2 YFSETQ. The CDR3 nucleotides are TGCGCCAGCAGCCCCGGACAGAACACCGGGGAGCTGTTTTTT. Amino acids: CASSPGQNTGELFF.

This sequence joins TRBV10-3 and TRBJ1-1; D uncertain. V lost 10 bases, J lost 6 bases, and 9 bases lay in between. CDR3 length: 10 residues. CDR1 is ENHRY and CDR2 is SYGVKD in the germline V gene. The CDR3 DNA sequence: TGTGCCAGCAGAACGGCTGAAGCTTTCTTT. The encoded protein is CASRTAEAFF.

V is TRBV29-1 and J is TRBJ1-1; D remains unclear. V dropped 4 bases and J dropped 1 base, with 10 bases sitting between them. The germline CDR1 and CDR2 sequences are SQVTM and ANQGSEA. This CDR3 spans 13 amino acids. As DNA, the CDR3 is TGCAGCGTTGGTTTGTCGTGGAACACTGAAGCTTTCTTT. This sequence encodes CSVGLSWNTEAFF.

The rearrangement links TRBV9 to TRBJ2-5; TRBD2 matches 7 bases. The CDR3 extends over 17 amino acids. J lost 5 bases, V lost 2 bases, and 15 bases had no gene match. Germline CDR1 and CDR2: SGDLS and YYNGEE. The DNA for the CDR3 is TGTGCCAGCAGCGTTGGGAGAGCGGGGAGGATGGTGGAGACCCAGTACTTC. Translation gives CASSVGRAGRMVETQYF.

The chain's CDR3 is CASSLGQALLGYTF. The CDR3 nucleotides read TGTGCCAGCAGCCTGGGACAGGCCCTTTTGGGCTACACCTTC. This chain links TRBV5-6 with TRBJ1-2; 8 nucleotides agree with TRBD1. With V trimmed by 4 bases and J by 8 bases, 10 bases remained unmatched. CDR3 size: 14 residues. Germline V lookup: CDR1 SGHDT, CDR2 YYEEEE.

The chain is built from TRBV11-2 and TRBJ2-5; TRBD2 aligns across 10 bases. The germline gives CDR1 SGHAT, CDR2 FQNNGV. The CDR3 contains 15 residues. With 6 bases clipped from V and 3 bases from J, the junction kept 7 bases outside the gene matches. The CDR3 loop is CASREPGLAEETQYF. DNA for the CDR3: TGTGCCAGCAGAGAACCCGGACTAGCGGAAGAGACCCAGTACTTC.

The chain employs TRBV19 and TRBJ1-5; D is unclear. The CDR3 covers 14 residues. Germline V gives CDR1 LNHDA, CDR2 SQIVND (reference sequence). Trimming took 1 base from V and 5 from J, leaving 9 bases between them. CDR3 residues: CASSIVTADQPQHF. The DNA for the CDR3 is TGTGCCAGTAGTATAGTTACAGCGGATCAGCCCCAGCATTTT.

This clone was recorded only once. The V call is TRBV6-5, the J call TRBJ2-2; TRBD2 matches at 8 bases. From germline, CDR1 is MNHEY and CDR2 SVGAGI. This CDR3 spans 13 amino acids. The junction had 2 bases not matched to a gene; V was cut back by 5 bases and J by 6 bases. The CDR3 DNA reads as TGTGCCAGCAGTCTTAGCGGGGCCGGGGAGCTGTTTTTT. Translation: CASSLSGAGELFF.

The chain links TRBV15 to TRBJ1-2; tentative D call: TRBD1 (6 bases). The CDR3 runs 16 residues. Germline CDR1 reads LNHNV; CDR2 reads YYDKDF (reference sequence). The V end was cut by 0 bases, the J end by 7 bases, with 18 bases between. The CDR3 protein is CATSRDLQGNRLGYTF. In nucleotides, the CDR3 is TGTGCCACCAGCAGAGATCTTCAGGGGAACCGTCTTGGCTACACCTTC. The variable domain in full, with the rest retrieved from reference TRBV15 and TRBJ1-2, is DAMVIQNPRYQVTQFGKPVTLSCSQTLNHNVMYWYQQKSSQAPKLLFHYYDKDFNNEADTPDNFQSRRPNTSFCFLDIRSPGLGDTAMYLCATSRDLQGNRLGYTFGSGTRLTVV.

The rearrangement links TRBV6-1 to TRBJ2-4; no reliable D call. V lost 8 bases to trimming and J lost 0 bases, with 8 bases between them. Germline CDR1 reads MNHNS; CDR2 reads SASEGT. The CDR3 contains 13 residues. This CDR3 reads CASQLIAKNIQYF. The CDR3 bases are TGTGCCAGCCAACTTATAGCCAAAAACATTCAGTACTTC.

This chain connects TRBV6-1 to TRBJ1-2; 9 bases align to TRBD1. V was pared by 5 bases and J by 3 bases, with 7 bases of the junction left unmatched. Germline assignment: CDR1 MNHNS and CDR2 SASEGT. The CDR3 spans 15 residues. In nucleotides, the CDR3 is TGTGCCAGCAGTCTTTTAAGGACAGGGGACTATGGCTACACCTTC. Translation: CASSLLRTGDYGYTF.

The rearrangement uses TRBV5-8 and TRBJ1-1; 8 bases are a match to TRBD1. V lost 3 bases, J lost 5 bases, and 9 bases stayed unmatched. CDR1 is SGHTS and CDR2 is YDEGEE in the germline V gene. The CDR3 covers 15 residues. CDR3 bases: TGTGCCAGCAGCTCAGGACAGGGATTTTCGACTGAAGCTTTCTTT. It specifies CASSSGQGFSTEAFF.